This TCR beta chain was sequenced for a study of blood T cells in healthy people across ages. J gave up 4 bases and V 6 bases, and 8 bases lay outside the gene matches. Germline V lookup: CDR1 DFQATT, CDR2 SNEGSKA (reference sequence). The CDR3 totals 15 residues. A second roughly 7 to 11 cycle PCR used barcoded and J-beta primers. One entry per CDR3 protein results from TCRdb running MiXCR on the 5' RACE reads. The table has more than 500,000 distinct CDR3 sequences, roughly a quarter seen once. The chain recombines TRBV20-1 with TRBJ2-1; 11 positions agree with TRBD2. The TCR originated in a woman in her 70s in good health. Sequencing was performed on blood. CDR3 DNA: TGCAGTGCGAGACTAGCGGGGCGGATATACAATGAGCAGTTCTTC. Translating it yields CSARLAGRIYNEQFF.